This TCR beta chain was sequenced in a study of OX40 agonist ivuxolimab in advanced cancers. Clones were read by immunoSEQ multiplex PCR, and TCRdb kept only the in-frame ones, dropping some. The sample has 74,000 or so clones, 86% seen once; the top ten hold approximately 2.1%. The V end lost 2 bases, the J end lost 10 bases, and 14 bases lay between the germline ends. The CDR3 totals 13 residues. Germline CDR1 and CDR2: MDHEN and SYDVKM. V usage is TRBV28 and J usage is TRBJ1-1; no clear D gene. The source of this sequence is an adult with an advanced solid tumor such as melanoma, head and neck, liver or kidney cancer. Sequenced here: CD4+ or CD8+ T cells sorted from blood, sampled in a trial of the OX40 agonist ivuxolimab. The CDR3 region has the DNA TGTGCCAGCAGTTTAGGTTCGGCCCGGACAGCTTTCTTT. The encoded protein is CASSLGSARTAFF. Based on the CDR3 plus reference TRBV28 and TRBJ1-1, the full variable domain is DVKVTQSSRYLVKRTGEKVFLECVQDMDHENMFWYRQDPGLGLRLIYFSYDVKMKEKGDIPEGYSVSREKKERFSLILESASTNQTSMYLCASSLGSARTAFFGQGTRLTVV.